This T cell receptor beta chain originates from a study of T-cell reconstitution after alpha-beta-depleted transplantation in children. Findings of the study overall: After transplant, high TCRbeta diversity at day 60 in some patients arose from surviving recipient T cells and thymic progenitors. At around two months after transplant, the alpha-beta T cells were reportedly derived from several hundred expanded clones that came from non-depleted graft cells.

This CDR3 contains 17 residues. V shed 5 bases, J shed 0 bases, and the junction held 9 bases outside the gene matches. This clonotype was observed at least ten times. What it binds is not known. Researchers prepared the TCRbeta library using unique molecular identifiers, the study reports. TCRdb passed the PCR reads through MiXCR, listing each CDR3 protein once. There are about 110,000 distinct CDR3 sequences in the sample; approximately 6.6% occur only once, and roughly 25% lies in the top ten. Sequenced here: PBMCs, mostly from graft donor cells, sampled 360 days after TCRalphabeta/CD19-depleted stem cell transplant. V usage is TRBV12-3 or TRBV12-4 and J usage is TRBJ1-3, with 8 bases identical to TRBD1. The sequence was collected from a male patient under 10 years old who had a stem cell transplant for acute lymphoblastic leukemia, so the T cells may come from the graft donor. CDR3 sequence: CASSRRQGSYSGNTIYF. CDR3 DNA: TGTGCCAGCAGTCGTAGACAGGGGAGTTACTCTGGAAACACCATATATTTT.